This record covers a single TCR beta chain. No antigen is known for it. Going into DNA extraction, samples held about 1-10 million cryopreserved PBMC. This entry comes from a study of long-term antiretroviral therapy in people with HIV. Points from the study as a whole: Regardless of time point, clones expanded before ART dominated the repertoire.

CDR3 length: 14 amino acids. V was pared by 8 bases and J by 7 bases, with 18 bases between. Germline V gene lookup returns CDR1 MNHNS and CDR2 SASEGT. The immunoSEQ assay was v3.0, run at survey level. Measured with immunoSEQ multiplex PCR; TCRdb has only the in-frame clones, and not every one. The sample lists 22,000 or so clones; 84% were seen once. J is TRBJ1-5 and V is TRBV6-1; a possible D gene is TRBD1 (6 bases). This receptor was obtained from a young man with HIV. The material sequenced was unsorted PBMCs, taken approximately 6.2 years after starting antiretroviral therapy. The CDR3 is CASGGSALGQPQHF. CDR3 in DNA: TGTGCCAGCGGGGGCTCAGCGTTGGGGCAGCCCCAGCATTTT.